This T cell receptor (beta chain) was captured in a study of T cells in Graves' hyperthyroidism and ophthalmopathy (dated by TCRdb to about 2019). Looking at the study overall: Peripheral blood was sampled at the time of initial diagnosis, prior to any treatment. TCR V-J signatures able to tell the groups apart were searched for in a discovery cohort of 100 or so patients, of whom approximately 40 had Graves' ophthalmopathy and some 60 had stable Graves' hyperthyroidism. Whether ophthalmopathy could be predicted prospectively was tested in an independent validation cohort made up of 18 to 20 hyperthyroidism patients plus 17 patients who later progressed to ophthalmopathy. The roughly 100 discovery patients were randomly divided into training and test sets at a 7:3 ratio. In several Graves' hyperthyroidism patients, the study also compared T-cell repertoires from thyroid tissue with T-cell repertoires from blood. Following sampling, methimazole starting at 30 mg daily was given to hyperthyroidism patients, and high-dose intravenous methylprednisolone was given to ophthalmopathy patients. The paper reports TCR Vbeta CDR3 sequencing of some 140 peripheral blood samples: under 45 ophthalmopathy, 75 to 80 hyperthyroidism and about 17 progressor patients. The study at large found these results: No statistical method was used to set the sample size in advance, and investigators knew the group allocation. Most expanded thyroid clonotypes (frequency above 0.001) were also detected in blood, suggesting blood repertoires may reflect thyroid immune responses. A model built on a 13 V-J signature distinguished ophthalmopathy from stable hyperthyroidism, reaching around 88% sensitivity and around 82% specificity in cross-validation and 80%/75% in testing. During validation, the model predicted progression to ophthalmopathy a median of approximately 7 months ahead of onset, with roughly 65% sensitivity and roughly 72% specificity.

This clonotype was detected many times. The antigen it binds to is not known. Qualities for individual bases were not recorded, and no much larger clone is one base off. Amplification of TCR beta CDR3 regions was carried out from RNA transcripts. A first-round RT-PCR of the TCR CDR3 used the HTBI primer set with the Qiagen OneStep RT-PCR kit. Libraries were constructed in a second round of multiplex PCR, after which size selection and purification were performed. Sequencing of the libraries was done on an Illumina HiSeq2000 using paired-end 100 bp reads. The published analysis was carried out like this. SOAPnuke was used to process the raw data, removing reads that contained adapters or uncalled bases, had a mean Phred below 15, or lacked an exact match to the constant primer or identifier. COPE v1.2.5 was used to merge the high-quality paired reads, and each unique nucleotide sequence was defined as a clonotype. MiTCR v1.1 was used to align the clonotypes against IMGT TRBV, TRBD and TRBJ reference segments. Only V-J combinations with frequency above 0.0001, covering roughly 99% of repertoires, were analysed. A TCS score was defined as the ratio between F50 (clonal expansion) and ExV (chaos), using BLOSUM62-based TCRdist between CDR3 peptides within each V-J. Welch's t-statistics and random forest reduced fewer than 550 V-J features to roughly 13, which were used in a naive Bayes classifier (R e1071). Through fastp at Q25 and MiXCR, TCRdb rebuilt clones from the public reads, retaining in-frame beta chains. Every CDR3 protein is listed once, alongside the most common genes and DNA of its rows. Clone size and V and J calls follow TCRdb, not the original study. This sample gives about 290,000 distinct CDR3 sequences in total; roughly 18% of them show up just once. About 35% of the sample belongs to the ten largest clones.

Moderately to severely active disease, a Clinical Activity Score of at least 3, a NOSPECS grade of at least 4, and a duration under 3 months were present in ophthalmopathy patients. The study excluded patients with uncontrolled infections, other autoimmune diseases, pregnancy or lactation. Diagnoses were established on the basis of clinical symptoms, serum thyroxine and TRAb, thyroid ultrasound, and orbital computed tomography. PBMCs were isolated from more than 9 ml of fresh peripheral blood by Ficoll-Paque density gradient centrifugation. Trizol reagent was used to extract total RNA, and RNA quality was then checked on an Agilent 2100 Bioanalyzer. Clipping removes 2 bases from V and 9 bases from J, with 1 as the unmatched junction base count. According to the germline V gene, CDR1 reads SGHTA and CDR2 reads FQGTGA. From the cysteine up to the phenylalanine, the CDR3 has a length of 14 residues. The sequence is cut down to CDR3 DNA, 42 bases in frame from base 1.

The receptor was derived from a man in his fifties or sixties with Graves' ophthalmopathy. The chain employs TRBV7-3 and TRBJ2-1, and 13 junction bases match TRBD2. The sample consisted of blood. The DNA sequence is TGTGCCAGCAGCTTAGGGACTAGCGGGACTGAGCAGTTCTTC. Its product reads: CASSLGTSGTEQFF.